Below are 30 T cell receptor beta chains sequenced from a single sample in a study of shared clonotypes between healthy human individuals. Profiling relied on immunoSEQ multiplex PCR, and the TCRdb table lists in-frame clones only, not all of them. The sample holds around 500,000 clones, more than 65% seen once. The sequenced sample consisted of PBMCs. The receptors were sampled from a middle-aged woman in good health. Some clones in this sample may be carry-over from other donors' samples.

The chain uses TRBV30 and TRBJ2-3, with D uncertain. The germline V and J ends were trimmed by 0 bases and 0 bases, with 7 bases remaining between them. The CDR3 extends over 14 amino acids. Germline lookup yields CDR1 GTSNPN and CDR2 SVGIG (reference sequence). CDR3 residues: CAWSVFGSTDTQYF. CDR3 nucleotides: TGTGCCTGGAGTGTTTTCGGTAGCACAGATACGCAGTATTTT.

The chain employs TRBV7-9 and TRBJ1-4; 9 bases are shared with TRBD1. Germline CDR1 and CDR2: SEHNR and FQNEAQ (reference sequence). This CDR3 contains 17 residues. The trim removed 2 bases at V and 8 bases at J, leaving 12 bases unmatched. This CDR3 reads CASSLPPRQGVGEKLFF. CDR3 DNA sequence: TGTGCCAGCAGCTTACCCCCCCGACAGGGGGTAGGGGAAAAACTGTTTTTT.

Points on this clone: The likely explanation is a read error, given a far larger clone one base away. The chain recombines TRBV7-3 with TRBJ1-2, with TRBD1 matching over 7 bases. The CDR3 contains 13 residues. Germline V gene sequence: CDR1 SGHTA, CDR2 FQGTGA. The V segment lost 5 bases and the J segment 7 bases; nucleotides outside the gene matches: 7. Here the CDR3 reads CASSADRDGGYTF. In nucleotides, the CDR3 is TGTGCCAGCAGCGCTGACAGGGATGGTGGCTACACCTTC.

This sequence joins TRBV4-2 and TRBJ2-5; TRBD2 might be the D (6 bases). The CDR3 totals 17 residues. Germline V gives CDR1 LGHNA, CDR2 YNFKEQ. Trimming took off 0 bases at V and 4 bases at J, with 18 bases between the two ends. The CDR3 sequence is CASSQDGVDGRGETQYF. The CDR3 DNA reads TGTGCCAGCAGCCAAGATGGGGTCGACGGGAGAGGAGAGACCCAGTACTTC.

On this clone itself: This sequence is one base from a far larger clone and is likely a read error. The chain recombines TRBV18 with TRBJ1-5, with D uncertain. CDR1 KGHSH and CDR2 LQKENI come from the germline V gene. V was pared by 4 bases and J by 6 bases, with 4 bases between. The CDR3 sequence is 11 residues long. The DNA of the CDR3 is TGTGCCAGCTCACTGATTCAGCCCCAGCATTTT. Translation gives CASSLIQPQHF.

V is TRBV7-9 and J is TRBJ1-5; D is unclear. The CDR3 has 13 residues. Per germline, CDR1 SEHNR and CDR2 FQNEAQ (reference sequence). The V end was cut by 1 base, the J end by 5 bases, with 6 bases between. Here the CDR3 DNA reads TGTGCCAGCAGCTTAGGTAGTTATCAGCCCCAGCATTTT. Translated: CASSLGSYQPQHF.

This clone was seen only a few times. The chain carries TRBV6-5 and TRBJ2-7; the match to TRBD2 covers 10 bases. V was clipped by 0 bases and J by 4 bases; unmatched bases: 6. This CDR3 has 16 amino acids. Germline V gene sequence: CDR1 MNHEY, CDR2 SVGAGI. The CDR3 nucleotides are TGTGCCAGCAGTTACTCCCTTCTAGCGGGAGTTTACGAGCAGTACTTC. Translation: CASSYSLLAGVYEQYF.

The chain combines TRBV19 with TRBJ2-1; D gene uncertain. CDR3 size: 14 residues. V lost 5 bases to trimming and J lost 6 bases, with 14 bases between them. Germline assignment: CDR1 LNHDA and CDR2 SQIVND (reference sequence). CDR3 sequence: CASSAYDRFNEQFF. The CDR3, as DNA: TGTGCCAGTAGTGCCTACGACCGATTCAATGAGCAGTTCTTC.

V usage is TRBV2 and J usage is TRBJ2-2, with D tentatively TRBD2 (6 bases). Trimming removed 7 bases from V and 7 bases from J, with 10 bases in between. The CDR3 contains 12 residues. Germline values: CDR1 SNHLY, CDR2 FYNNEI. CDR3 nucleotides: TGTGCCAGCAAAAAGGAGGGCGGGGAGCTGTTTTTT. This gives the protein CASKKEGGELFF.

The chain joins TRBV10-3 to TRBJ1-4; perhaps TRBD1 as D (5 bases). Looked up from germline, CDR1 is ENHRY and CDR2 is SYGVKD. Trimming took off 6 bases at V and 4 bases at J, with 18 bases between the two ends. This CDR3 spans 16 amino acids. The CDR3 here is CAISPRQGWGNEKLFF. The CDR3 coding sequence is TGTGCCATCAGCCCCCGCCAGGGATGGGGTAATGAAAAACTGTTTTTT.

The rearrangement links TRBV2 to TRBJ1-5; no reliable D call. Germline CDR1 SNHLY, CDR2 FYNNEI. Trimming cost V 5 bases and J 3 bases, with 11 bases left between them. CDR3 size: 14 residues. The chain's CDR3 is CASSTTVNNQPQHF. As DNA, the CDR3 is TGTGCCAGCAGTACCACAGTCAACAATCAGCCCCAGCATTTT.

This clone has just a few counts. The chain recombines TRBV15 with TRBJ1-2; D gene unclear. The germline CDR1 and CDR2 sequences are LNHNV and YYDKDF (reference sequence). V lost 0 bases and J lost 2, with 7 bases in between. This CDR3 region has 14 residues. CDR3 loop: CATSRDRVNYGYTF. The CDR3 coding sequence is TGTGCCACCAGCAGAGATCGGGTAAACTATGGCTACACCTTC.

V usage is TRBV9 and J usage is TRBJ2-1, with TRBD1 identical over 12 bases. The CDR3 totals 16 residues. The trim removed 0 bases at V and 8 bases at J, leaving 6 bases unmatched. Germline CDR1 reads SGDLS; CDR2 reads YYNGEE. This chain's CDR3 is CASSVGGTGGWDEQFF. Written as DNA, the CDR3 is TGTGCCAGCAGCGTAGGAGGGACAGGGGGCTGGGATGAGCAGTTCTTC.

The rearrangement uses TRBV18 and TRBJ2-7, with TRBD2 as a possible D gene (6 bases). The CDR3 has 15 amino acids. V was shortened by 3 bases and J by 3 bases, with 15 bases between the two germline ends. CDR1 KGHSH and CDR2 LQKENI come from the germline V gene. The CDR3 is CASSPPLNSGYEQYF. The CDR3 nucleotides read TGTGCCAGCTCACCCCCCCTTAATAGCGGCTACGAGCAGTACTTC.

About this clone itself: A far larger clone is just one base off, so this is likely a read error. Additional DNA sequences in this sample encode the identical CDR3. The chain joins TRBV30 to TRBJ1-2, with 9 positions matching TRBD1. Germline V gene sequence: CDR1 GTSNPN, CDR2 SVGIG (reference sequence). The CDR3 extends over 15 amino acids. The CDR3 loop reads CAWSRDRDGDYGYTF. The DNA of the CDR3 is TGTGCCTGGAGCCGGGACAGGGATGGGGACTATGGCTATACCTTC.

The rearrangement uses TRBV4-3 and TRBJ1-5, with 7 positions matching TRBD1. The CDR3 has 15 residues. V dropped 3 bases and J dropped 3; count of bases not matched to a gene: 5. Germline V gene data show CDR1 as LGHNA and CDR2 as YSLEER. The CDR3 loop is CASSQDRSNNQPQHF. DNA of the CDR3: TGCGCCAGCAGCCAGGACAGGAGTAACAATCAGCCCCAGCATTTT.

This clone was seen many times. This CDR3 reads CASRCRLAGYEQFF. The CDR3 nucleotides read TGTGCAAGTCGCTGCCGACTAGCGGGCTATGAGCAGTTCTTC. The chain links TRBV12-2 to TRBJ2-1; the table's TRBD2 call for D was not verified on the DNA. TRBV12-2 counts as a pseudogene. The CDR3 is 14 residues long.

The chain couples TRBV7-3 to TRBJ2-7; 7 positions match TRBD2. CDR1 is SGHTA, CDR2 FQGTGA, per germline. The CDR3 contains 16 residues. V was clipped by 2 bases and J by 2 bases; unmatched bases: 9. DNA of the CDR3: TGTGCCAGCAGCTTAGGGCCACAAGCGGGAACCTACGAGCAGTACTTC. This encodes CASSLGPQAGTYEQYF. Filled out from reference TRBV7-3 and TRBJ2-7, the complete variable domain reads GAGVSQTPSNKVTEKGKYVELRCDPISGHTALYWYRQSLGQGPEFLIYFQGTGAADDSGLPNDRFFAVRPEGSVSTLKIQRTERGDSAVYLCASSLGPQAGTYEQYFGPGTRLTVT.

This clone was detected a few times. The sample holds other DNA sequences that translate to the same CDR3. The chain uses TRBV4-2 and TRBJ2-7; 11 nucleotides match TRBD1. Unmatched junction bases numbered 5, after V lost 0 bases and J lost 4 bases. Germline lookup yields CDR1 LGHNA and CDR2 YNFKEQ. The CDR3 totals 16 residues. The CDR3 spells CASSQEGGDRGYEQYF. CDR3 in DNA: TGTGCCAGCAGCCAAGAGGGCGGGGACAGGGGGTACGAGCAGTACTTC.

This clone was observed a single time. This rearrangement joins TRBV18 to TRBJ1-5; 7 bases fit TRBD1. The germline gives CDR1 KGHSH, CDR2 LQKENI. The CDR3 spans 15 residues. V gave up 1 base and J gave up 9 bases; unmatched junction bases: 9. Here the CDR3 DNA reads TGTGCCAGCTCACCACTCGACAGGGCGGGCGGGCCCCAGCATTTT. It yields the protein CASSPLDRAGGPQHF. Variable domain in full (rest from reference TRBV18 and TRBJ1-5): NAGVMQNPRHLVRRRGQEARLRCSPMKGHSHVYWYRQLPEEGLKFMVYLQKENIIDESGMPKERFSAEFPKEGPSILRIQQVVRGDSAAYFCASSPLDRAGGPQHFGDGTRLSIL.

J is TRBJ2-7 and V is TRBV27; the D gene is possibly TRBD2 (6 bases). CDR1 MNHEY and CDR2 SMNVEV come from the germline V gene (reference sequence). V lost 11 bases and J 3 bases, leaving 17 bases between the germline ends. This CDR3 spans 13 amino acids. The CDR3 here is CASAHGRIYEQYF. CDR3 bases: TGTGCCTCCGCCCACGGGAGAATCTACGAGCAGTACTTC.

This chain uses TRBV9 with TRBJ2-2, with 7 bases that match TRBD1. The ends lost 4 bases at V and 2 bases at J; junction bases unmatched: 5. Germline V gene lookup returns CDR1 SGDLS and CDR2 YYNGEE. The length of the CDR3 is 15 residues. The CDR3 nucleotides read TGTGCCAGCAGCACCCGGGACAGAAACACCGGGGAGCTGTTTTTT. Amino acid sequence: CASSTRDRNTGELFF.

The chain is built from TRBV9 and TRBJ2-1; 12 nucleotides agree with TRBD2. V lost 0 bases, J lost 5 bases, and 3 bases stayed unmatched. Germline V gene data show CDR1 as SGDLS and CDR2 as YYNGEE. The CDR3 contains 16 residues. The CDR3 sequence is CASSVASGRANNEQFF. Here the CDR3 DNA reads TGTGCCAGCAGCGTAGCTAGCGGGAGGGCCAACAATGAGCAGTTCTTC. Full variable domain (missing parts from reference TRBV9 and TRBJ2-1): DSGVTQTPKHLITATGQRVTLRCSPRSGDLSVYWYQQSLDQGLQFLIQYYNGEERAKGNILERFSAQQFPDLHSELNLSSLELGDSALYFCASSVASGRANNEQFFGPGTRLTVL.

Details on this clone: Given a much more abundant clone one base away, this may be a read error. Other DNA sequences in this sample translate to the same CDR3. The V and J genes are TRBV5-4 and TRBJ2-5; TRBD1 matches 10 bases. Germline V CDR1 and CDR2: SGHNT, YYREEE (reference sequence). This CDR3 spans 16 amino acids. In DNA, the CDR3 is TGTGCCAGCAGCTCTTCCGGGACAGGGGCGGGGAAGACACAGTACTTC. Its protein is CASSSSGTGAGKTQYF.

The chain has TRBV30 and TRBJ2-1; 11 nucleotides line up with TRBD2. Germline CDR1 reads GTSNPN; CDR2 reads SVGIG (reference sequence). The trim removed 3 bases at V and 11 bases at J, leaving 12 bases unmatched. The CDR3 sequence is 15 residues long. The DNA of the CDR3 is TGTGCCTGGAGGGTACCTGGGACTAGCGGTTATAAGCAGTTCTTC. Protein product: CAWRVPGTSGYKQFF.

The table lists this clone with a few counts. Being one base from a much bigger clone, this may be a read error. Lacking the conserved final phenylalanine or tryptophan, this CDR3 likely reflects a read error. The J gene is TRBJ2-6, the V gene TRBV15, with D tentatively TRBD1 (5 bases). The CDR3 has 16 amino acids. V was trimmed by 1 base and J by 2 bases, leaving 9 bases between them. Looked up from germline, CDR1 is LNHNV and CDR2 is YYDKDF (reference sequence). The CDR3 loop is CATSRGRDPGANVLTL. CDR3 bases: TGTGCCACCAGCAGAGGCAGGGATCCTGGGGCCAACGTCCTGACTTTA.

CDR3: CASSLAPGQGFHQPQHF. The CDR3 coding sequence is TGCGCCAGCAGCTTGGCCCCGGGACAGGGATTCCATCAGCCCCAGCATTTT. The rearrangement uses TRBV5-1 and TRBJ1-5; 9 nucleotides align to TRBD1. Germline trimming cut 0 bases from V and 5 bases from J; bases unmatched to any gene: 9. CDR3 length: 17 residues. The germline gives CDR1 SGHRS, CDR2 YFSETQ.

In the case of this clone: A far larger clone differs by one base, so this is likely a read error. Other DNA sequences in this specimen translate into the identical CDR3. The chain carries TRBV30 and TRBJ1-5, with D hard to call. The V gene lost 3 bases and the J gene lost 4 bases, with 13 bases spanning the gap. The CDR3 has 14 residues. Germline CDR1 is GTSNPN and CDR2 is SVGIG (reference sequence). This CDR3 is CAWSGTMANQPQHF. Written as DNA, the CDR3 is TGTGCCTGGAGCGGCACAATGGCGAATCAGCCCCAGCATTTT.

Points on this clone: With a far larger clone one base away, a read error is the likely cause. The chain combines TRBV28 with TRBJ1-2; D possibly corresponds to TRBD1 (6 bases). Germline assignment: CDR1 MDHEN and CDR2 SYDVKM. There are 14 residues in the CDR3. The CDR3 sequence: CASSLRQEAYGHTF. Here the CDR3 DNA reads TGTGCCAGCAGTTTAAGACAGGAGGCCTATGGCCACACCTTC.

This clone has only a few counts. The CDR3 spells CASSFRREGLEQYF. CDR3 nucleotide sequence: TGTGCCAGCAGCTTTCGGCGGGAGGGACTCGAGCAGTACTTC. The genes are TRBV11-2 and TRBJ2-7; 9 nucleotides match TRBD2. The germline V gene has CDR1 SGHAT and CDR2 FQNNGV. The CDR3 totals 14 residues. The ends lost 3 bases at V and 6 bases at J; junction bases unmatched: 6. The variable domain in full, with the rest retrieved from reference TRBV11-2 and TRBJ2-7, is EAGVAQSPRYKIIEKRQSVAFWCNPISGHATLYWYQQILGQGPKLLIQFQNNGVVDDSQLPKDRFSAERLKGVDSTLKIQPAKLEDSAVYLCASSFRREGLEQYFGPGTRLTVT.